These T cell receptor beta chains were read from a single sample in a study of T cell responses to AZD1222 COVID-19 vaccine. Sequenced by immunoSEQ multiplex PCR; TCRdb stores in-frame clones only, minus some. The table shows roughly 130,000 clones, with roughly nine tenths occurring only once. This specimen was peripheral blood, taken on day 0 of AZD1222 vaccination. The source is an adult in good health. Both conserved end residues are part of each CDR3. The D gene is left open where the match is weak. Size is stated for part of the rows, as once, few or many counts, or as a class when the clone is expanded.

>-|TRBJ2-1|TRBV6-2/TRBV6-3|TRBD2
CASSYPSREAGNEQFF
TGTGCCAGCAGTTACCCGTCGCGGGAGGCGGGTAATGAGCAGTTCTTC
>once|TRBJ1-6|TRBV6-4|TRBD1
CASRGDRADSPLHF
TGTGCCAGCAGGGGGGACAGGGCTGACTCACCCCTCCACTTT
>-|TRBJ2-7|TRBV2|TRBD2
CASSPGLAGEYYEQYF
TGTGCCAGCAGTCCCGGACTAGCGGGGGAATACTACGAGCAGTACTTC
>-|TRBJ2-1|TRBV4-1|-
CASSLSSEVSYNEQFF
TGCGCCAGCAGCCTTAGTTCGGAAGTTTCCTACAATGAGCAGTTCTTC
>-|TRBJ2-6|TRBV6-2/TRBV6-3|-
CASSYLSVSGANVLTF
TGTGCCAGCAGTTACTTATCAGTCTCTGGGGCCAACGTCCTGACTTTC
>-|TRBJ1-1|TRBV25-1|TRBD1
CASSVGQLNTEAFF
TGTGCCAGCAGTGTGGGACAGTTGAACACTGAAGCTTTCTTT
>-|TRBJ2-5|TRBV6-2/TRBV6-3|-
CASSITLGVETQYF
TGTGCCAGCAGTATCACACTAGGAGTGGAGACCCAGTACTTC
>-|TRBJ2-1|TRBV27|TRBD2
CASSRTSGYNEQFF
TGTGCCAGCAGTAGAACTAGCGGGTACAATGAGCAGTTCTTC
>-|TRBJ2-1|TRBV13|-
CASSISNEQFF
TGTGCCAGCAGCATATCCAATGAGCAGTTCTTC
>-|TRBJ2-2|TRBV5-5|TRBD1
CASSLATGLYTGELFF
TGTGCCAGCAGCTTGGCGACAGGGTTGTACACCGGGGAGCTGTTTTTT
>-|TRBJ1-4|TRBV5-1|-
CASSPPGVLNEKLFF
TGCGCCAGCAGCCCTCCGGGGGTTCTGAATGAAAAACTGTTTTTT
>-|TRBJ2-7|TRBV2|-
CASTQDGSSYEQYF
TGTGCCAGCACCCAAGACGGTTCCTCCTACGAGCAGTACTTC
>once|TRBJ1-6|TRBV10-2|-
CASSESGFGVTLNSPLHF
TGCGCCAGCAGTGAGTCGGGGTTCGGGGTAACGCTGAATTCACCCCTCCACTTT
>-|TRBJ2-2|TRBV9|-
CASSVGSVFGELFF
TGTGCCAGCAGCGTAGGGTCAGTTTTTGGGGAGCTGTTTTTT
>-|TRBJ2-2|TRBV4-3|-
CASSLPGPWGTGELFF
TGCGCCAGCAGCCTCCCAGGGCCCTGGGGCACCGGGGAGCTGTTTTTT
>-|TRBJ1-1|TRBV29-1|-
CSAKTGLNTEAFF
TGCAGCGCGAAGACAGGATTGAACACTGAAGCTTTCTTT
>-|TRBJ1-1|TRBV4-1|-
CASSQEGRKNTEAFF
TGCGCCAGCAGCCAAGAGGGAAGGAAGAACACTGAAGCTTTCTTT
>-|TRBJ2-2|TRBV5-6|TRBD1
CASSAGGFTGELFF
TGTGCCAGCAGCGCAGGGGGATTCACCGGGGAGCTGTTTTTT
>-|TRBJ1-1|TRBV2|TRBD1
CASSVRTGLTEAFF
TGTGCCAGCAGTGTTAGGACAGGGCTCACTGAAGCTTTCTTT
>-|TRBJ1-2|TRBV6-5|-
CASSYSGNYGYTF
TGTGCCAGCAGTTACTCGGGGAACTATGGCTACACCTTC
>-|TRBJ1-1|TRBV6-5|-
CASSYSIRVNTEAFF
TGTGCCAGCAGTTACTCGATCAGGGTGAACACTGAAGCTTTCTTT
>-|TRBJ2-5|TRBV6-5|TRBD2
CASSYGGGETQYF
TGTGCCAGCAGTTACGGCGGGGGAGAGACCCAGTACTTC
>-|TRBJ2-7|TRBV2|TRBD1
CASSPLGQGAREQYF
TGTGCCAGCAGTCCACTTGGACAGGGGGCCAGGGAGCAGTACTTC
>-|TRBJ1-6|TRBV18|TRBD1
CASSISTGDNSPLHF
TGTGCCAGCTCAATTTCTACAGGGGATAATTCACCCCTCCACTTT
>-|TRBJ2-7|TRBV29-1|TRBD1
CSVGDRGFGEQYF
TGCAGCGTTGGGGACAGGGGTTTCGGCGAGCAGTACTTC
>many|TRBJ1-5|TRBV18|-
CASSPVRSNQPQHF
TGTGCCAGCTCACCAGTGAGATCCAATCAGCCCCAGCATTTT
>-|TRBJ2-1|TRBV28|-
CASSSIVNSLNNEQFF
TGTGCCAGCAGTTCCATCGTGAATAGTCTGAACAATGAGCAGTTCTTC
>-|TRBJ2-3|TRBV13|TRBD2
CASTPTRGLESGDTQYF
TGTGCCAGCACACCCACTAGGGGACTAGAAAGTGGAGATACGCAGTATTTT
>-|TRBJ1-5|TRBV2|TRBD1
CASRGGQGYQPQHF
TGTGCCAGCAGGGGCGGACAGGGCTATCAGCCCCAGCATTTT
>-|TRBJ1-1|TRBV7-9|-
CASSEYSGYTEAFF
TGTGCCAGCAGTGAATATTCAGGGTACACTGAAGCTTTCTTT
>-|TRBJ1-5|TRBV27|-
CASSLSGQNGQPQHF
TGTGCCAGCAGTTTATCCGGACAGAACGGTCAGCCCCAGCATTTT
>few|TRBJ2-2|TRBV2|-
CASKDFPDTGELFF
TGTGCCAGCAAGGACTTCCCGGACACCGGGGAGCTGTTTTTT
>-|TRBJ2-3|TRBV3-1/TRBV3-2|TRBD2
CASSQGPGGPLTDTQYF
TGTGCCAGCAGCCAAGGCCCGGGGGGGCCCCTCACAGATACGCAGTATTTT
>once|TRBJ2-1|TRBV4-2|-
CASSQNSIEQFF
TGTGCCAGCAGCCAAAACAGCATTGAGCAGTTCTTC
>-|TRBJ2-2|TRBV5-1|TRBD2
CASSLALAVNTGELFF
TGCGCCAGCAGCTTGGCACTAGCGGTGAACACCGGGGAGCTGTTTTTT
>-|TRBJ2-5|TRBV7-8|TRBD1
CASSLAPGQGRETQYF
TGTGCCAGCAGCTTAGCCCCGGGACAGGGGAGGGAGACCCAGTACTTC
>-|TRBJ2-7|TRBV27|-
CASSLSTSSVTSSSISYEQYF
TGTGCCAGCAGTTTGTCGACTTCTAGCGTAACTTCTAGTTCAATTTCCTACGAGCAGTACTTC
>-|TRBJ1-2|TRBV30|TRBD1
CAGRGQGAYTF
TGTGCCGGACGGGGGCAGGGGGCCTACACCTTC